This paragraph reports one T cell receptor beta chain. What it recognizes is unknown. CDR3 length: 14 residues. CDR1 SQVTM and CDR2 ANQGSEA come from the germline V gene. Trimming took 3 bases from V and 2 from J, leaving 14 bases between them. The data originate from a study of CD8 T cells in Susac syndrome. Study-wide findings and caveats: It was acknowledged in the study that the number of individuals who were included in its TCR sequencing and HLA analysis was relatively small.

The multiple sclerosis control group was made up of treatment-naive patients with stable or active relapsing-remitting disease. Bulk CD8+ and CD4+ cells came from magnetic negative isolation; CD8+ TEMRA by FACS. Reverse transcription used 0.5 to 1 ug RNA and random hexamers. An immunoSEQ multiplex PCR amplified TCR beta CDR3 over 54 Vbeta and 13 Jbeta. Each CDR3 protein gets one entry after TCRdb re-called the immunoSEQ multiplex PCR reads with MiXCR. The sample lists approximately 70,000 distinct CDR3 sequences; just over 95% were seen once. The sequenced material came from CD4+ T cells from PBMCs. The V and J genes are TRBV29-1 and TRBJ2-7; D is undetermined. The sequence was collected from a human donor with multiple sclerosis. CDR3 amino acids: CSVDGQASAYEQYF. In nucleotides, the CDR3 is TGCAGCGTTGATGGCCAGGCCAGCGCCTACGAGCAGTACTTC.